These 15 T cell receptor beta chains were sequenced from one sample in a study of T-cell memory formation after mild COVID-19. TCRdb redid the calling of the 5' RACE reads with MiXCR, one entry per CDR3 protein. This table has about 430,000 distinct CDR3 sequences, roughly 26% appearing once. Sample: PBMCs or a T cell subset sorted from them (not recorded which). The receptors derive from an adult woman who had mild COVID-19 (a few samples of this study predate the infection). Cell type and time point are not known.

The chain uses TRBV27 and TRBJ2-4, with 7 bases that match TRBD2. This CDR3 is 13 amino acids long. With 7 bases clipped from V and 7 bases from J, the junction kept 7 bases outside the gene matches. CDR1 is MNHEY, CDR2 SMNVEV, per germline (reference sequence). The CDR3 loop reads CASNGGGGNIQYF. In nucleotides, the CDR3 is TGTGCCAGCAATGGGGGGGGAGGGAACATTCAGTACTTC.

This rearrangement joins TRBV4-3 to TRBJ2-7, with 10 bases lining up with TRBD2. V lost 3 bases, J lost 0 bases, and 8 bases stayed unmatched. Germline values: CDR1 LGHNA, CDR2 YSLEER. This CDR3 has 17 residues. CDR3 in DNA: TGCGCCAGCAGCCAGAGTCACGGGACTAGCGTCTCCTACGAGCAGTACTTC. It encodes CASSQSHGTSVSYEQYF.

In its sample, this clonotype was seen a few times. The CDR3: CASSGNYQETQYF. DNA for the CDR3: TGTGCCAGCAGTGGGAACTACCAAGAGACCCAGTACTTC. The chain combines TRBV12-3 or TRBV12-4 with TRBJ2-5; D not resolved. V lost 5 bases, J lost 0 bases, and 7 bases lay in between. The CDR3 is 13 residues long.

This clonotype has more than one count but fewer than ten. Germline is not matched at one junction end, which may reflect a read error. The genes are TRBV5-5 and TRBJ2-7; possible D gene TRBD2, 5 bases. The CDR3 is 15 amino acids. Germline V CDR1 and CDR2: SGHKS, YYEKEE (reference sequence). The chain's CDR3 is CASSPGVKATVAGWF. DNA for the CDR3: TGTGCCAGCAGCCCGGGCGTTAAGGCAACGGTTGCGGGTTGGTTC.

The chain employs TRBV12-3 or TRBV12-4 and TRBJ2-7; 7 positions agree with TRBD2. The J segment lost 3 bases and the V segment lost 6 bases, leaving 11 bases of the junction unmatched. The CDR3 covers 15 residues. The CDR3 loop reads CASSRISGTSYEQYF. In nucleotides, the CDR3 is TGTGCCAGCAGCCGAATCAGCGGGACCAGCTACGAGCAGTACTTC.

The J gene is TRBJ2-7, the V gene TRBV7-9; 11 bases align to TRBD1. Germline trimming cut 4 bases from V and 3 bases from J; bases unmatched to any gene: 5. This CDR3 is 15 amino acids long. Germline V gene lookup returns CDR1 SEHNR and CDR2 FQNEAQ (reference sequence). CDR3 sequence (DNA): TGTGCCAGCAGCTCAGGGGACAGGGGGAGCTACGAGCAGTACTTC. It encodes CASSSGDRGSYEQYF. Drawing the rest from reference TRBV7-9 and TRBJ2-7, the complete variable domain is DTGVSQNPRHKITKRGQNVTFRCDPISEHNRLYWYRQTLGQGPEFLTYFQNEAQLEKSRLLSDRFSAERPKGSFSTLEIQRTEQGDSAMYLCASSSGDRGSYEQYFGPGTRLTVT.

This clonotype was counted many times. This chain joins TRBV5-6 and TRBJ2-7, with D hard to call. Germline V gene data show CDR1 as SGHDT and CDR2 as YYEEEE. CDR3 length equals 13 residues. Trimming removed 0 bases at V and 6 bases at J, with 10 bases between. CDR3 sequence reads: CASSLAGPGEQYF. The CDR3 DNA reads TGTGCCAGCAGCTTGGCCGGACCAGGCGAGCAGTACTTC. Based on the CDR3 plus reference TRBV5-6 and TRBJ2-7, the full variable domain is DAGVTQSPTHLIKTRGQQVTLRCSPKSGHDTVSWYQQALGQGPQFIFQYYEEEERQRGNFPDRFSGHQFPNYSSELNVNALLLGDSALYLCASSLAGPGEQYFGPGTRLTVT.

The chain combines TRBV12-3 or TRBV12-4 with TRBJ1-1; maybe TRBD1 (5 bases). The V gene lost 3 bases and the J gene lost 4 bases, with 9 bases spanning the gap. There are 13 residues in the CDR3. The CDR3 region has the DNA TGTGCCAGCAGTTTTGAGGGGTTCACTGAAGCTTTCTTT. Protein: CASSFEGFTEAFF.

The CDR3 DNA follows: TGTGCCTGGAGCCTAGCGGGAGTCATCTACGAGCAGTACTTC. Its protein is CAWSLAGVIYEQYF. J is TRBJ2-7 and V is TRBV30; 10 bases match TRBD2. Germline lookup yields CDR1 GTSNPN and CDR2 SVGIG (reference sequence). J gave up 3 bases and V 3 bases, and 5 bases lay outside the gene matches. The CDR3 loop spans 14 amino acids.

The chain employs TRBV12-3 or TRBV12-4 and TRBJ1-3, with no clear D. This CDR3 contains 12 residues. Trimming removed 7 bases from V and 5 bases from J, with 9 bases in between. The CDR3 DNA follows: TGTGCCAGCACACACTCACGAAACACCATATATTTT. Its translation is CASTHSRNTIYF.

This clonotype was seen a handful of times. The chain combines TRBV29-1 with TRBJ2-7; possibly TRBD1 for D (5 bases). The CDR3 totals 14 residues. V lost 3 bases, J lost 4 bases, and 16 bases lay in between. Germline-derived CDR1 and CDR2 are SQVTM and ANQGSEA. The CDR3 bases are TGCAGCGTTGAGCATGATAGGGGCCAATACGAGCAGTACTTC. Encoded protein: CSVEHDRGQYEQYF.

This clonotype was counted many times. This chain uses TRBV12-3 or TRBV12-4 with TRBJ2-7; 7 bases match TRBD1. The CDR3 spans 15 residues. The ends lost 1 base at V and 2 bases at J; junction bases unmatched: 5. CDR3 DNA sequence: TGTGCCAGCAGTTTAGGGGGACAGCTACCCTACGAGCAGTACTTC. Translating it yields CASSLGGQLPYEQYF.

This clonotype showed up many times. The chain employs TRBV15 and TRBJ2-1, with TRBD2 matching 7 bases. The length of the CDR3 is 15 residues. Germline V lookup: CDR1 LNHNV, CDR2 YYDKDF (reference sequence). With 5 bases clipped from V and 7 bases from J, the junction kept 11 bases outside the gene matches. CDR3 coding DNA: TGTGCCACCAGCCCTGGGAGCCGGGAGGAGAATGAGCAGTTCTTC. As protein: CATSPGSREENEQFF.

J is TRBJ2-1 and V is TRBV27, with TRBD1 as a possible D gene (6 bases). V was trimmed by 2 bases and J by 4 bases, leaving 18 bases between them. Germline loops: CDR1 MNHEY, CDR2 SMNVEV (reference sequence). The CDR3 has 17 residues. The CDR3 DNA reads TGTGCCAGCAGTTTAAGAAGCCCGACAGGCCTATACAATGAGCAGTTCTTC. Translating it yields CASSLRSPTGLYNEQFF.

The chain recombines TRBV20-1 with TRBJ2-7; TRBD2 agrees at 13 bases. CDR3 length equals 16 residues. The trim removed 2 bases at V and 2 bases at J, leaving 6 bases unmatched. Germline-derived CDR1 and CDR2 are DFQATT and SNEGSKA (reference sequence). CDR3 sequence reads: CSARTTSGGATYEQYF. As DNA, the CDR3 is TGCAGTGCTAGAACAACTAGCGGGGGGGCCACCTACGAGCAGTACTTC.